The rows below give T cell receptor beta chains drawn from one sample of a study of blood T cell repertoires in COVID-19. Sequencing used immunoSEQ multiplex PCR; TCRdb keeps in-frame clones, though not all of them. The sample lists about 150,000 clones; about four fifths were seen once. The sequenced material came from PBMCs or T cells enriched from blood (not recorded which). These receptors came from a woman aged 45-60 years who had been exposed to COVID-19. The CDR3 runs from the conserved cysteine through the conserved F or W. D genes are given only for firm matches. Expanded clones are given a class, and other clones once, few, many or no size at all.

TGTGCCAGCAGCTTGACGACTAGCGGCTACGAGCAGTACTTC	CASSLTTSGYEQYF	TRBD2	-	TRBV7-8	TRBJ2-7
TGTGCCAGCAGCTTCGGAGCGCTTGGGGCCAATGAGCAGTTCTTC	CASSFGALGANEQFF	-	-	TRBV7-9	TRBJ2-1
TGTGCCAGCAGCCCTCCAAGCGGGCCAGAAGTGGATGAGCAGTTCTTC	CASSPPSGPEVDEQFF	-	-	TRBV16	TRBJ2-1
TGTGCCAGCAGGGCAGGGGATAGCAATCAGCCCCAGCATTTT	CASRAGDSNQPQHF	-	-	TRBV6-5	TRBJ1-5
TGTGCCAGCAGTGGCGGAGGGACAGATACGCAGTATTTT	CASSGGGTDTQYF	-	-	TRBV2	TRBJ2-3
TGCAGCGTTGAACCAGCAGGGAGGAACGTCGGGGAGCTGTTTTTT	CSVEPAGRNVGELFF	-	-	TRBV29-1	TRBJ2-2
TGTGCCAGCAGCTCCACAGGGGGGCGAAATGAGCAGTTCTTC	CASSSTGGRNEQFF	TRBD1	once	TRBV7-2	TRBJ2-1
TGTGCCAGTAGTAGATGGACTAACCCCCAGGAGACCCAGTACTTC	CASSRWTNPQETQYF	-	-	TRBV19	TRBJ2-5
TGTGCCAGCAGCCCGGGAATCGGGACAGGGGGTGAAAAACTGTTTTTT	CASSPGIGTGGEKLFF	TRBD1	-	TRBV3-1/TRBV3-2	TRBJ1-4
TGTGCCAGCAGCTTGGGAGGTATTAACTATGGCTACACCTTC	CASSLGGINYGYTF	-	-	TRBV5-4	TRBJ1-2
TGCGCCAGCAGTGTGACCGGGACAGGGACCAATTTCGCGCCCCAGCATTTT	CASSVTGTGTNFAPQHF	TRBD1	few	TRBV10-2	TRBJ1-5
TGTGCCTCCGGGGACAACTCCGGCAATGAGCAGTTCTTC	CASGDNSGNEQFF	-	-	TRBV10-3	TRBJ2-1
TGTGCCAGCAGCTTGGCCCGGGGTGTCAGTACAGATACGCAGTATTTT	CASSLARGVSTDTQYF	-	-	TRBV7-2	TRBJ2-3
TGTGCCAGCTGTGATGGGGAGGGGGGTGGAGAGACCCAGTACTTC	CASCDGEGGGETQYF	-	-	TRBV6-1	TRBJ2-5
TGTGCCAGTAGTCGAACTTTAGACAACACAGATACGCAGTATTTT	CASSRTLDNTDTQYF	-	-	TRBV19	TRBJ2-3
TGTGCCAGCAGCCTCTCGGACAGGGGGTTTCTGTTTTTT	CASSLSDRGFLFF	TRBD1	-	TRBV11-2	TRBJ1-4
TGTGCCAGCAGCAACCAGGGGAGCAGCTCCTACAATGAGCAGTTCTTC	CASSNQGSSSYNEQFF	-	-	TRBV9	TRBJ2-1
TGCGCCAGCAGCTCCACGGCGACGGGGGGGCTGGCGGATACGCAGTATTTT	CASSSTATGGLADTQYF	TRBD2	-	TRBV5-1	TRBJ2-3
TGTGCCAGCAGCCAAATCGGCAGGGGGTATGGCTACACCTTC	CASSQIGRGYGYTF	TRBD1	-	TRBV6-1	TRBJ1-2
TGTGCCAGCAGCCAAGGAGTCCTGAATGAAAAACTGTTTTTT	CASSQGVLNEKLFF	-	-	TRBV6-5	TRBJ1-4
TGTGCCAGCAGCTCCCGAGGTAGGGAGGCCTACGAGCAGTACTTC	CASSSRGREAYEQYF	-	few	TRBV7-6	TRBJ2-7
TGTGCCAGCTCCCGCCGGGATGGGGACACCGGGGAGCTGTTTTTT	CASSRRDGDTGELFF	-	-	TRBV18	TRBJ2-2
TGTGCCAGTAAGGACAGGGGGGACGAGCAGTACTTC	CASKDRGDEQYF	TRBD1	few	TRBV19	TRBJ2-7
TGTGCCAGTAGTATAGGGAGTAGGAACAGGGGCCACTATGGCTACACCTTC	CASSIGSRNRGHYGYTF	TRBD1	-	TRBV19	TRBJ1-2
TGTGCCAGCAGTGAAGACGGGGGGAGCTCCTACGAGCAGTACTTC	CASSEDGGSSYEQYF	TRBD2	-	TRBV6-1	TRBJ2-7
TGTGCCTGCCCCGGGGGAGACTATGGCTACACCTTC	CACPGGDYGYTF	-	-	TRBV30	TRBJ1-2
TGTGCCAGCAGCCTACCAACTCGGGGCACTGAAGCTTTCTTT	CASSLPTRGTEAFF	-	-	TRBV5-6	TRBJ1-1
TGTGCCAGCAGCTTAAGGGGGGTGAACACTGAAGCTTTCTTT	CASSLRGVNTEAFF	-	-	TRBV7-3	TRBJ1-1
TGTGCCAGCAGCTTTTCTAGAGCGGGGGGGCGCACAGATACGCAGTATTTT	CASSFSRAGGRTDTQYF	TRBD2	-	TRBV7-2	TRBJ2-3
TGTGCCAGCAGCCCAGGGGCTTCGTCCGGAAACACCATATATTTT	CASSPGASSGNTIYF	-	once	TRBV7-2	TRBJ1-3
TGTGCCTGGAGCAATACAGGGGGGTACACTGGAAACACCATATATTTT	CAWSNTGGYTGNTIYF	TRBD1	-	TRBV30	TRBJ1-3
TGTGCCAGCTCATTGACAGGGGGGGAAGGTGAAGCTTTCTTT	CASSLTGGEGEAFF	TRBD1	-	TRBV18	TRBJ1-1
TGCGCCAGCAGCCGCGCCCTAGGGGTGCAGTATTTT	CASSRALGVQYF	-	few	TRBV4-1	TRBJ2-3
TGTGCCAGCAGGGGACAGGGAGGGAAGGGGCTCTACGAGCAGTACTTC	CASRGQGGKGLYEQYF	TRBD1	-	TRBV6-6	TRBJ2-7
TGTGCCAGCAGCCGACCCTCCGACGGGGGGAGTCAGCCCCAGCATTTT	CASSRPSDGGSQPQHF	-	-	TRBV6-6	TRBJ1-5
TGTGCCAGCAGCTTAGCTGCAGGTACTGTGTACAATGAGCAGTTCTTC	CASSLAAGTVYNEQFF	-	-	TRBV11-2	TRBJ2-1
TGCGCCAGCAGCCAAGATGAGGCAATGCAAGAGACCCAGTACTTC	CASSQDEAMQETQYF	-	-	TRBV4-1	TRBJ2-5
TGTGCCAGCAGCTTGCCTGGACAGGTAAACGAGCAGTACTTC	CASSLPGQVNEQYF	TRBD1	-	TRBV5-4	TRBJ2-7
TGTGCCGGGGGGGACGTGGTAGGGCCCCTCCACTTT	CAGGDVVGPLHF	-	few	TRBV7-2	TRBJ1-6
TGCGCCAGCAGCTTGGGCAGGGGACGGCTTCCCTACGAGCAGTACTTC	CASSLGRGRLPYEQYF	-	-	TRBV5-1	TRBJ2-7
TGTGCCATCAGTTCTCAGGGGGCTAGCACTGAAGCTTTCTTT	CAISSQGASTEAFF	TRBD1	-	TRBV10-3	TRBJ1-1
TGTGCCAGCAGCTTAGGGGGACAGGGCGGCAATCAGCCCCAGCATTTT	CASSLGGQGGNQPQHF	TRBD1	-	TRBV7-6	TRBJ1-5
TGCAGCGTTGAGGACAGGGGGCCCACTGAAGCTTTCTTT	CSVEDRGPTEAFF	TRBD1	-	TRBV29-1	TRBJ1-1
TGTGCCAGCAGCCCCCGCAGGGGCGGGCGGCCTGAAGCTTTCTTT	CASSPRRGGRPEAFF	-	-	TRBV7-2	TRBJ1-1
TGCGCCAGCAGCTTGGTCGGCAGGGGAGCTAACTATGGCTACACCTTC	CASSLVGRGANYGYTF	-	-	TRBV5-1	TRBJ1-2
TGTGCCAGCAGTCGGGACAGGGCTGAAGCTTTCTTT	CASSRDRAEAFF	TRBD1	-	TRBV12-3/TRBV12-4	TRBJ1-1
TGTGCCAGCAGCCAAGAAAGACAGGAGCAGTTCTTC	CASSQERQEQFF	-	-	TRBV3-1/TRBV3-2	TRBJ2-1
TGTGCCAGTAGTACAGGTACAGACAGGGGGCGCAGCCATGGCTACACCTTC	CASSTGTDRGRSHGYTF	TRBD1	-	TRBV19	TRBJ1-2
TGCGCCAGCAGTCCGACTAGCAACGGGGAGCTGTTTTTT	CASSPTSNGELFF	TRBD2	few	TRBV10-2	TRBJ2-2
TGCGCCAGCAGTGTCGGGACTAGCGGCCAAGAGACCCAGTACTTC	CASSVGTSGQETQYF	TRBD2	-	TRBV10-1	TRBJ2-5
TGTGCCAGCAGCCCGATCGGGGCGGGGGCCCCGCGGGAGTTCTTC	CASSPIGAGAPREFF	-	-	TRBV7-2	TRBJ2-1
TGCGCCAGCAGTGAAGGGGCTCGACTGTTTTTT	CASSEGARLFF	-	-	TRBV10-1	TRBJ1-4
TGTGCCAGCAGCTTAGTACAGTACTATGGCTACACCTTC	CASSLVQYYGYTF	-	-	TRBV7-9	TRBJ1-2